These 7 T cell receptor beta chains were sequenced from one sample in a study of Ad26.COV2.S vaccination and SARS-CoV-2 variants. TCRdb keeps only in-frame clones here, not all; method: immunoSEQ multiplex PCR. The sample gives around 300,000 clones, about 88% of which show up once; around 6.6% is in the top ten. Documented treatment: 15 to 20 received Ad26.COV2.S at low or high dose, single or two shots; 5 received placebo; per-sample allocation not given. Collection of the samples took place on day 63 after the first injection of vaccine or placebo. The sample was peripheral blood, taken in a trial of Ad26.COV2.S vaccine versus placebo. The source of these receptors is a person aged 18-60 years who received the Ad26.COV2.S COVID-19 vaccine or a placebo.

The rearrangement links TRBV19 to TRBJ1-1, with 7 nucleotides matching TRBD1. After removal of 5 bases from V and 11 bases from J, the junction contained 8 bases not matched to a gene. This CDR3 comprises 12 residues. CDR1 is LNHDA, CDR2 SQIVND, per germline (reference sequence). The CDR3 sequence is CASSSSTGWAFF. Written as DNA, the CDR3 is TGTGCCAGTAGTTCGTCGACAGGGTGGGCTTTCTTT.

This clone was seen a handful of times. The rearrangement uses TRBV6-5 and TRBJ1-3; D uncertain. Germline CDR1 and CDR2: MNHEY and SVGAGI. Trimming stripped 7 bases from V and 2 bases from J, with 9 bases between. CDR3 size: 13 residues. The CDR3 spells CASKQEAGNTIYF. The CDR3 nucleotides are TGTGCCAGCAAGCAAGAGGCTGGAAACACCATATATTTT.

This chain connects TRBV5-1 to TRBJ1-3; 9 nucleotides line up with TRBD1. The V and J ends lost 0 bases and 0 bases, in that order; junction bases with no gene match: 10. CDR1 SGHRS and CDR2 YFSETQ come from the germline V gene. CDR3 length: 19 residues. CDR3 loop: CASSLGRGQGVGSGNTIYF. The DNA of the CDR3 is TGCGCCAGCAGCTTGGGTCGGGGACAGGGAGTAGGCTCTGGAAACACCATATATTTT.

The V gene is TRBV12-3 or TRBV12-4, the J gene TRBJ2-4; the D is unclear. Deletions cut 5 bases from V and 2 bases from J, with 7 bases between. The CDR3 length is 13 residues. Here the CDR3 reads CASSPLSKNIQYF. CDR3 nucleotide sequence: TGTGCCAGCAGTCCCCTTTCCAAAAACATTCAGTACTTC.

The chain links TRBV4-3 to TRBJ1-2; a weak D match, TRBD1 (6 bases). Per germline, CDR1 LGHNA and CDR2 YSLEER. V shed 1 base and J shed 2 bases, with 11 bases lying between them. CDR3 length: 15 residues. This chain's CDR3 is CASSQVQGGNYGYTF. The CDR3 region has the DNA TGCGCCAGCAGCCAAGTACAGGGCGGGAACTATGGCTACACCTTC.

The chain recombines TRBV9 with TRBJ2-5; TRBD1 matches 8 bases. Losses at the gene ends were 4 bases for V and 1 base for J; bases not matched to a gene: 12. CDR3 length equals 17 residues. CDR1 is SGDLS, CDR2 YYNGEE, per germline. The CDR3 DNA is TGTGCCAGCAGCCCACCCGGGGGCAGGGGGCCCCAAGAGACCCAGTACTTC. Translation: CASSPPGGRGPQETQYF. The complete variable domain, with remaining parts taken from reference TRBV9 and TRBJ2-5, reads DSGVTQTPKHLITATGQRVTLRCSPRSGDLSVYWYQQSLDQGLQFLIQYYNGEERAKGNILERFSAQQFPDLHSELNLSSLELGDSALYFCASSPPGGRGPQETQYFGPGTRLLVL.

The chain recombines TRBV3-1 (or the pseudogene TRBV3-2) with TRBJ2-7, with D unresolved. The V end lost 1 base, the J end lost 2 bases, and 9 bases lay between the germline ends. Germline CDR1 LGHDT, CDR2 YNNKEL (reference sequence). CDR3 length: 14 residues. The chain's CDR3 is CASSQGTEAYEQYF. The CDR3 coding sequence is TGTGCCAGCAGCCAAGGAACAGAGGCCTACGAGCAGTACTTC.